The 4 T cell receptor beta chains below were found in one sample sequenced in a study of T cells in women clearing cervical HPV infection. Measured with immunoSEQ multiplex PCR; TCRdb has only the in-frame clones, and not every one. The listing contains 25,000 to 35,000 clones. Sequenced sample: blood buffy coat. The receptor set was obtained from a woman aged 18-70 years with a cervical HPV16 infection that either progressed to CIN3+ or cleared (not recorded which).

Regarding this clone: The read terminates 3 residues ahead of where the CDR3 ends, so the germline J gene completes it. The rearrangement links TRBV19 to TRBJ2-7; 8 nucleotides match TRBD1. CDR3 length equals 16 residues. V gave up 5 bases and J gave up 2 bases; unmatched junction bases: 11. Germline V gives CDR1 LNHDA, CDR2 SQIVND (reference sequence). The CDR3 bases that were read are TGTGCCAGTAGTCCTCGACAGGGGACTGTAACCTACGAG. It encodes CASSPRQGTVTYE. The whole CDR3 sequence reads CASSPRQGTVTYEQYF.

Concerning this clone itself: The CDR3 is cut off 3 residues early in the read; its end comes from the germline J gene. The chain links TRBV19 to TRBJ2-5, with TRBD1 matching over 8 bases. Per germline, CDR1 LNHDA and CDR2 SQIVND (reference sequence). This CDR3 region has 16 residues. V lost 3 bases, J lost 5 bases, and 11 bases stayed unmatched. Partial CDR3 DNA: TGTGCCAGTAGTATTAATCCAGGGGGCGTCGGGGAGACC. It translates to CASSINPGGVGET. The complete CDR3 sequence is CASSINPGGVGETQYF.

On this clone itself: The DNA ends 3 residues before the CDR3 does, and the rest of the CDR3 is filled in from the germline J gene. This chain uses TRBV5-1 with TRBJ2-5, with TRBD2 identical over 10 bases. CDR1 and CDR2 (germline): SGHRS, YFSETQ. J gave up 5 bases and V 4 bases, and 5 bases lay outside the gene matches. The CDR3 has 14 residues. The CDR3 sequence: CASSPAGLAETQYF. CDR3 DNA, as far as it was read: TGCGCCAGCAGCCCCGCGGGACTAGCGGAGACC. Looking up the rest from reference TRBV5-1 and TRBJ2-5 gives the full variable domain: KAGVTQTPRYLIKTRGQQVTLSCSPISGHRSVSWYQQTPGQGLQFLFEYFSETQRNKGNFPGRFSGRQFSNSRSEMNVSTLELGDSALYLCASSPAGLAETQYFGPGTRLLVL.

As to this clone: The read ends 3 residues shy of where the CDR3 ends; the end is completed using the germline J gene. The genes are TRBV29-1 and TRBJ2-7; D not resolved. From germline, CDR1 is SQVTM and CDR2 ANQGSEA. V lost 4 bases and J 3 bases, leaving 10 bases between the germline ends. The CDR3 runs 12 residues. The CDR3: CSVAFSGYEQYF. The CDR3 DNA, read in part, is TGCAGCGTTGCCTTTTCGGGCTACGAG.